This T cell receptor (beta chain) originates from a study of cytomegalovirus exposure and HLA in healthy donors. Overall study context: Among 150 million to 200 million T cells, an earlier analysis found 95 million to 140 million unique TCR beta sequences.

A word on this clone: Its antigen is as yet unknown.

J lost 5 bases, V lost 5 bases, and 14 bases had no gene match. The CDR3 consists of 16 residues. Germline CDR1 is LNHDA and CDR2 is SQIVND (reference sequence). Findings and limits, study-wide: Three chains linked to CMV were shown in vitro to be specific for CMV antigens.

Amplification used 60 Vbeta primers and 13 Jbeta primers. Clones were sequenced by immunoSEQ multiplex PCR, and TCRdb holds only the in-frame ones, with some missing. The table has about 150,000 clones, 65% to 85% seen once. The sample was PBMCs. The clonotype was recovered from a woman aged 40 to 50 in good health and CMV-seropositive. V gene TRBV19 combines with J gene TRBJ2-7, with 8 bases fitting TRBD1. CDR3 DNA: TGTGCCAGTAGTCCACGGCCGGACAGGGAGTGGGACGAGCAGTACTTC. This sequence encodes CASSPRPDREWDEQYF.